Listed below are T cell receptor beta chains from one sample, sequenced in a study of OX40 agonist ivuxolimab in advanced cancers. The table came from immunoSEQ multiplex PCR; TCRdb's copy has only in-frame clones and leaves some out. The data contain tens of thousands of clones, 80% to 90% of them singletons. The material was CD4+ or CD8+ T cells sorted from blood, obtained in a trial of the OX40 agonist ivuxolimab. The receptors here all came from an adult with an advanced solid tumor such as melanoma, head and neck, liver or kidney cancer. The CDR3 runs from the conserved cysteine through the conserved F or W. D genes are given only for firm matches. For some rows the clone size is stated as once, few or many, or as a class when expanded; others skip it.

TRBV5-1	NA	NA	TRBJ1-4	TGCGCCAGCACCCCGGTAGGGCTGGGTAATGAAAAACTGTTTTTT	CASTPVGLGNEKLFF
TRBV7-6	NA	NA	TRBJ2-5	TGTGCCAGCAGCTTAACATCCGCGGAGACCCAGTACTTC	CASSLTSAETQYF
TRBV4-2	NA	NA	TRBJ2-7	TGTGCCAGCAGCCAAGGCGTAGGACCCTTCTACGAGCAGTACTTC	CASSQGVGPFYEQYF
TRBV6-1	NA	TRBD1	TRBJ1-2	TGTGCCCAGGGGGGATTCTATGGCTACACCTTC	CAQGGFYGYTF
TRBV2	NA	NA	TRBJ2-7	TGTGCCAGTAGCCGTCAGGACGAGCAGTACTTC	CASSRQDEQYF
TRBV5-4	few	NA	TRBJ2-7	TGTGCCAGCAGCGTAAAACAGGGTTTCTCCTACGAGCAGTACTTC	CASSVKQGFSYEQYF
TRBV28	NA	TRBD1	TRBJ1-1	TGTGCCAGCAGGCTAGGACAGGCGAACACTGAAGCTTTCTTT	CASRLGQANTEAFF
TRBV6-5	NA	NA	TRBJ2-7	TGTGCCAGCAGTTCCAGACCTTACGAGCAGTACTTC	CASSSRPYEQYF
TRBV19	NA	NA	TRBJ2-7	TGTGCCAGTAGTATTCAAAGAGGTTACGAGCAGTACTTC	CASSIQRGYEQYF
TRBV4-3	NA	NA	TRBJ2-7	TGCGCCAGCAGCCAAGATTTGGGGGCGCTCTACGAGCAGTACTTC	CASSQDLGALYEQYF
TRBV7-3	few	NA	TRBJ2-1	TGTGCCAGCAGCTTAAATAGAGGCGATGAGCAGTTCTTC	CASSLNRGDEQFF
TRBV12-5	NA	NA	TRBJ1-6	TGTGCTAGTGGTACTGAGCCCAATTCACCCCTCCACTTT	CASGTEPNSPLHF
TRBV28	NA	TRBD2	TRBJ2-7	TGTGCCAGCAGTTTACAACCCCCGGGGGGGAACCGCTACGAGCAGTACTTC	CASSLQPPGGNRYEQYF
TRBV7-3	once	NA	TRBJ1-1	TGTGCCAGCAGCTTCCAGACGAACACTGAAGCTTTCTTT	CASSFQTNTEAFF
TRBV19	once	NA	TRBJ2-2	TGTGCCAGTAGCATCCCTGGAGGACCCGGGGAGCTGTTTTTT	CASSIPGGPGELFF
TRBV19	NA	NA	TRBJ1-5	TGTGCCAGTAGTATGGGGAGGGAACGGCCCCAGCATTTT	CASSMGRERPQHF
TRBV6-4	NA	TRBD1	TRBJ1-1	TGTGCCAGCAGTGCGGACAGGTACACTGAAGCTTTCTTT	CASSADRYTEAFF
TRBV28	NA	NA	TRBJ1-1	TGTGCCAGCAGTTCTAATGAGGGGGGCAAGGGTGAAGCTTTCTTT	CASSSNEGGKGEAFF
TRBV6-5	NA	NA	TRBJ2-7	TGTGCCAGCAGTCGGACGGTTAGCTCCTACGAGCAGTACTTC	CASSRTVSSYEQYF
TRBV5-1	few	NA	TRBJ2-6	TGCGCCAGCATGGACGGAAGCTCTGGGGCCAACGTCCTGACTTTC	CASMDGSSGANVLTF
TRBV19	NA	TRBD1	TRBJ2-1	TGTGCCAGTAGTATCGCGGGACAGGGGGTCAATGAGCAGTTCTTC	CASSIAGQGVNEQFF
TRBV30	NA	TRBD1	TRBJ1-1	TGTGCCTGGGCCCTAAACAGGGGTACTGAAGCTTTCTTT	CAWALNRGTEAFF
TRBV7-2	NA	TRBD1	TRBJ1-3	TGTGCCAGCAGCTTCACAGGGGGCTTCTCTGGAAACACCATATATTTT	CASSFTGGFSGNTIYF
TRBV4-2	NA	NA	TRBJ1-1	TGTGCCAGCAGCCAAGAGTCGAACACTGAAGCTTTCTTT	CASSQESNTEAFF
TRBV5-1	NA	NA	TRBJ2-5	TGCGCCAGCAGCTTAATGAGACGCCAGCAAGAGACCCAGTACTTC	CASSLMRRQQETQYF
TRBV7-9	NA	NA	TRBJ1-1	TGTGCCAGCAGCCCCCGAACGGAGTTCTGGGGGCATGAAGCTTTCTTT	CASSPRTEFWGHEAFF
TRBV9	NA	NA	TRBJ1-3	TGTGCCAGCAGCGTAGAAGTGTCCTCTGGAAACACCATATATTTT	CASSVEVSSGNTIYF
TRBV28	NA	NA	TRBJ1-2	TGTGCCAGCAGTTGGGGCAGGGTTTACGGCTACACCTTC	CASSWGRVYGYTF
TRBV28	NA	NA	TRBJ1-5	TGTGCCAGCCGTCGCAGGGTTCAGCCCCAGCATTTT	CASRRRVQPQHF
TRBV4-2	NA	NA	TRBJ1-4	TGTGCCAGCAGCCAAGATCCCTCATTTCGTGGGGGGGAAAAACTGTTTTTT	CASSQDPSFRGGEKLFF
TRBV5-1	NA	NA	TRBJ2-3	TGCGCCAGCAGCTTGGCTGCCGGAACAGATACGCAGTATTTT	CASSLAAGTDTQYF
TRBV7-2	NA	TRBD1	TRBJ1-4	TGTGCCAGCAGCGGTACCGCCGGGACAGCCGAAAAACTGTTTTTT	CASSGTAGTAEKLFF
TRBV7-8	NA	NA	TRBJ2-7	TGTGCCAGCAGCTTAGCGCAATATAACGAGCAGTACTTC	CASSLAQYNEQYF
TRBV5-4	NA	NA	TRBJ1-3	TGTGCCAGCAGCTCCGGACCGTTTGGAAACACCATATATTTT	CASSSGPFGNTIYF
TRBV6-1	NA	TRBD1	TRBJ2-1	TGTGCCAGCAGTGAATGGACAGGGTTTGGCAATGAGCAGTTCTTC	CASSEWTGFGNEQFF
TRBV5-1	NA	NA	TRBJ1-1	TGCGCCAGCAGCTTGGACGGGGCCCACACTGAAGCTTTCTTT	CASSLDGAHTEAFF
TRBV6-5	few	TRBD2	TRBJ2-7	TGTGCCAGCAAAAAAGGACGGGGGGGATACTACGAGCAGTACTTC	CASKKGRGGYYEQYF
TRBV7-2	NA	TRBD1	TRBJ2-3	TGTGCCAGCAGCTTCGAGGGGGCTAGCACAGATACGCAGTATTTT	CASSFEGASTDTQYF
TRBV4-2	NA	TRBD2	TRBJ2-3	TGTGCCAGCAGCCCAGAGGGACTATCAGATACGCAGTATTTT	CASSPEGLSDTQYF
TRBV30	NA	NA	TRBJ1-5	TGTGCCTGGAGTGTCTGGGGACTTCATAGCAATCAGCCCCAGCATTTT	CAWSVWGLHSNQPQHF
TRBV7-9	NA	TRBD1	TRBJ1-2	TGTGCCAGCAGCTCCAACACACAGGGGTACTACACCTTC	CASSSNTQGYYTF
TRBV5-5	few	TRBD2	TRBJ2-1	TGTGCCAGCAGCCGGCGTCTAGCGGGGGGGACGAGCTCCTACAATGAGCAGTTCTTC	CASSRRLAGGTSSYNEQFF
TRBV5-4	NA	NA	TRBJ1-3	TGTGCCAGCAGCTTGGACAGGTACTCTGGAAACACCATATATTTT	CASSLDRYSGNTIYF
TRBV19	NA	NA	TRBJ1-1	TGTGCCAGTAGTAGGTCGAACACTGAAGCTTTCTTT	CASSRSNTEAFF
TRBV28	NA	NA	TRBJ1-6	TGTGCCAGCAGTTTATGGGGGTCAAATTCACCCCTCCACTTT	CASSLWGSNSPLHF
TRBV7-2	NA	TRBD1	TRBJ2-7	TGTGCCAGCAGCTTAGCTGCGGGACAGGTGGGCGAGCAGTACTTC	CASSLAAGQVGEQYF
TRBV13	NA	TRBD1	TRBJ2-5	TGTGCCAGCAGCATACAGGGGCAAGAGACCCAGTACTTC	CASSIQGQETQYF
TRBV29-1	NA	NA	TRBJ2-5	TGCAGCGTTGATATCCCTCCGGGTTTGGAGACCCAGTACTTC	CSVDIPPGLETQYF
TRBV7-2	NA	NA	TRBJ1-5	TGTGCCAGCAGCTTAGGCAGCAACGCAGGCAATCAGCCCCAGCATTTT	CASSLGSNAGNQPQHF
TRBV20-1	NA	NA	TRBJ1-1	TGCAGTGCTTCCCTCGGCCGTGAAGCTTTCTTT	CSASLGREAFF
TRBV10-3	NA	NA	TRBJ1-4	TGTGCCATCAGTGAAAAGTCAGTAAGTGAAAAACTGTTTTTT	CAISEKSVSEKLFF